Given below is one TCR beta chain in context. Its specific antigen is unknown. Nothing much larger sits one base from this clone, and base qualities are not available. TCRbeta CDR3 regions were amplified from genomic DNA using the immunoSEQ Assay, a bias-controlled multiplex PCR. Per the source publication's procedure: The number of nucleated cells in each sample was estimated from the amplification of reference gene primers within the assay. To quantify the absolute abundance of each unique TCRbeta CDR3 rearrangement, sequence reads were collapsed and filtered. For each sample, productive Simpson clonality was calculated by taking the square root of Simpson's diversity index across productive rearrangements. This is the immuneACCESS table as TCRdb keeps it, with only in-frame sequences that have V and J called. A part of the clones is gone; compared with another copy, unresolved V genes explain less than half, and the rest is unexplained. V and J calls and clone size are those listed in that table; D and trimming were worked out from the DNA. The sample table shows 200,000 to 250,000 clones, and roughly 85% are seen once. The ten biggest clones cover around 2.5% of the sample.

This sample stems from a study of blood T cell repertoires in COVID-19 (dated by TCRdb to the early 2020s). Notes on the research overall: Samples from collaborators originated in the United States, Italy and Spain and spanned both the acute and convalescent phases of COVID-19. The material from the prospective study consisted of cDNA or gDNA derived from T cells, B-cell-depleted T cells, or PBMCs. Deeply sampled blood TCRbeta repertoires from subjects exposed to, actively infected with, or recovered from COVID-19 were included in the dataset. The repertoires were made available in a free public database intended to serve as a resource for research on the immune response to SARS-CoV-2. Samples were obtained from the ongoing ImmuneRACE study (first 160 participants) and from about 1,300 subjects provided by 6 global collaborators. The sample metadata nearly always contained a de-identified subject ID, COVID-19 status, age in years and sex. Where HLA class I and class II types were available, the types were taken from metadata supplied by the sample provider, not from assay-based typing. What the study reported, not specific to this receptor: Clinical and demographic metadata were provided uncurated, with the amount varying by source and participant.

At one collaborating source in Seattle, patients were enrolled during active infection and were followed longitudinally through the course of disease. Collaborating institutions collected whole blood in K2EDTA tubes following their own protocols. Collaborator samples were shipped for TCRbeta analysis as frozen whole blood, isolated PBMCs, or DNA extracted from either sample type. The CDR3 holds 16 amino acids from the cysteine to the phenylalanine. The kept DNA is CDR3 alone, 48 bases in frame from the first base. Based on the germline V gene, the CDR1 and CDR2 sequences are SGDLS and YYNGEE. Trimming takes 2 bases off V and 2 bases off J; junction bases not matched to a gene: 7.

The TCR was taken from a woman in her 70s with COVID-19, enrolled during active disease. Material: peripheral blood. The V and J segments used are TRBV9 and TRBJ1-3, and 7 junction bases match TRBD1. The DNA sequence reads TGTGCCAGCAGCGTTTCCCCCCAGGGGGCTGGAAACACCATATATTTT. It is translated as CASSVSPQGAGNTIYF. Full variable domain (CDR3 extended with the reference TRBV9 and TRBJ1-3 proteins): DSGVTQTPKHLITATGQRVTLRCSPRSGDLSVYWYQQSLDQGLQFLIQYYNGEERAKGNILERFSAQQFPDLHSELNLSSLELGDSALYFCASSVSPQGAGNTIYFGEGSWLTVV.